One sample yielded the 5 T cell receptor beta chains listed below, sequenced in a study of T cells in Graves' hyperthyroidism and ophthalmopathy. RNA transcripts yielded amplified TCR beta CDR3 regions. During a first-round RT-PCR of the TCR CDR3, the HTBI primer set was used. A single record per CDR3 protein comes from TCRdb applying MiXCR to the multiplex PCR reads. Among roughly 250,000 distinct CDR3 sequences listed, less than 20% were seen once. The specimen sequenced was blood. The source of these receptors is a woman aged 18-29 years with Graves' ophthalmopathy.

This clonotype appeared many times. The rearrangement links TRBV20-1 to TRBJ1-1, with D uncertain. The germline V gene has CDR1 DFQATT and CDR2 SNEGSKA (reference sequence). V was clipped by 2 bases and J by 3 bases, with 16 bases between them. The CDR3 is 15 amino acids. The CDR3 here is CSARPNDHVDTEAFF. The CDR3 nucleotides are TGCAGTGCTAGACCCAATGATCATGTGGACACTGAAGCTTTCTTT.

In this sample, this clonotype turned up a few times. The junction departs from the called germline gene at one end, perhaps through a read error. The V gene is TRBV27, the J gene TRBJ1-2, with 7 bases that match TRBD1. Germline CDR1 and CDR2: MNHEY and SMNVEV (reference sequence). This CDR3 has 15 residues. CDR3 sequence: CASSQRGQTENGYIF. The CDR3 region has the DNA TGTGCCAGCAGTCAGAGGGGACAGACCGAAAATGGCTACATCTTC.

The sample holds many counts of this clonotype. The genes are TRBV19 and TRBJ1-1; D not certain. This CDR3 is built from 15 residues. CDR1 is LNHDA and CDR2 is SQIVND in the germline V gene (reference sequence). V dropped 1 base and J dropped 0 bases, with 9 bases sitting between them. The CDR3 DNA reads as TGTGCCAGTAGTATAGCTGGGGTCATGAACACTGAAGCTTTCTTT. This encodes CASSIAGVMNTEAFF. The entire variable domain, with the rest obtained from reference TRBV19 and TRBJ1-1, is as follows: DGGITQSPKYLFRKEGQNVTLSCEQNLNHDAMYWYRQDPGQGLRLIYYSQIVNDFQKGDIAEGYSVSREKKESFPLTVTSAQKNPTAFYLCASSIAGVMNTEAFFGQGTRLTVV.

In its sample, this clonotype was seen many times. J is TRBJ1-1 and V is TRBV4-1; TRBD1 aligns across 8 bases. The trim removed 3 bases at V and 4 bases at J, leaving 7 bases unmatched. Germline CDR1 is MGHRA and CDR2 is YSYEKL. The CDR3 totals 15 residues. CDR3 amino acids: CASSHPDRGGTEAFF. DNA for the CDR3: TGCGCCAGCAGCCATCCCGACAGGGGCGGCACTGAAGCTTTCTTT.

This clonotype was recorded many times. CDR3 protein: CASSPQGDSYSEDEKLFF. CDR3 nucleotides: TGTGCCAGCTCACCGCAGGGGGACAGCTACAGCGAGGATGAAAAACTGTTTTTT. The rearrangement joins TRBV18 to TRBJ1-4; 7 bases fit TRBD1. The J segment lost 6 bases and the V segment lost 3 bases, leaving 16 bases of the junction unmatched. This CDR3 has 18 residues. The germline CDR1 and CDR2 sequences are KGHSH and LQKENI.